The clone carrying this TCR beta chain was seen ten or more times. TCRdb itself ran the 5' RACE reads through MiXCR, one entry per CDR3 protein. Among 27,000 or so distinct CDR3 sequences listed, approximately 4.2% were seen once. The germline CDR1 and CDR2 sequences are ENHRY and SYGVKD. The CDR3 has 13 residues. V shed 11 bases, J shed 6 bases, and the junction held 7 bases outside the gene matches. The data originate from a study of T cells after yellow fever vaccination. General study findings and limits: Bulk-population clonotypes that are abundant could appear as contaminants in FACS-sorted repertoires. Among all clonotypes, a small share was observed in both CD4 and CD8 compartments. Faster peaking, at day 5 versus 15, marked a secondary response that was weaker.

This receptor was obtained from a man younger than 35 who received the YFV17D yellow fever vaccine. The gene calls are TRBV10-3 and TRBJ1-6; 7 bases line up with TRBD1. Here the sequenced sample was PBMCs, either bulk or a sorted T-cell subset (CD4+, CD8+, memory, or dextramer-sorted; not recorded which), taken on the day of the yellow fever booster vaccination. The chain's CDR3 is CAVNRGPNSPLHF. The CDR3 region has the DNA TGTGCCGTCAACAGGGGACCTAATTCACCCCTCCACTTT.